This TCR beta chain was profiled in a study of blood T cell repertoires in COVID-19. In assigning cohorts, the study relied on participant-reported clinical history. The CDR3 is 13 residues long. The germline V gene encodes CDR1 SGHAT and CDR2 FQNNGV. V shed 7 bases and J shed 2 bases, with 8 bases lying between them. Per the original data handling: Reference gene primer amplification gave nucleated cell count estimates. TCRdb's copy holds only in-frame clones and misses some; the assay was immunoSEQ multiplex PCR. V and J calls plus clone size are reproduced from that table; the DNA served to infer D and trimming. The sample carries 300,000 to 400,000 clones, around 86% recorded once.

The chain uses TRBV11-2 and TRBJ2-2; no clear D. The receptor was derived from a man in his 60s who had recovered from COVID-19. Material for sequencing was PBMCs or T cells enriched from blood (not recorded which). CDR3 sequence: CASIPVNTGELFF. In nucleotides, the CDR3 is TGTGCCAGCATACCAGTCAACACCGGGGAGCTGTTTTTT.